This note documents a single T cell receptor (beta chain) sequence. Its antigen is not identified. The record originates from a study of T cell repertoires in cytomegalovirus infection. As for the study in general: HLA-B-restricted CMV epitopes that are well studied, plus recently identified HLA-C-restricted ones, were used by the study. CMV infection together with matching HLA type was indicated by public TCR beta signatures.

TCRdb called the reads again in MiXCR, with one record for every CDR3 protein. The profile shows about 890,000 distinct CDR3 sequences, roughly a third of them singletons. The CDR3 covers 19 residues. V gave up 3 bases and J gave up 1 base, with 24 bases separating them. Germline CDR1 is MGHRA and CDR2 is YSYEKL. The receptor was derived from a human donor in good health (CMV status not recorded). Some clones in this sample may be carry-over from other donors' samples. The chain recombines TRBV4-1 with TRBJ2-5, with D possibly TRBD1 on 6 matching bases. The specimen was cultured CD8+ T cells from PBMCs, collected from culture after CMV antigen stimulation. The DNA for the CDR3 is TGCGCCAGCAGCCACGGCGCGCCGCCCTACGACAGGCGCCAAGAGACCCAGTACTTC. This translates into CASSHGAPPYDRRQETQYF.